This TCR beta chain was retrieved from a study of T cells in Graves' hyperthyroidism and ophthalmopathy. General study findings and limits: Blood also held most thyroid clonotypes expanded beyond 0.001.

V lost 6 bases and J lost 0; bases outside the gene matches: 4. The germline V gene has CDR1 MNHEY and CDR2 SMNVEV (reference sequence). The CDR3 consists of 15 residues. There were TCR beta CDR3 regions amplified from RNA transcripts. Carried out on the TCR CDR3, a first-round RT-PCR used the HTBI primer set. TCRdb analysed the multiplex PCR reads with MiXCR anew, one entry per CDR3 protein. Here the sample spans 200,000 to 250,000 distinct CDR3 sequences, about a sixth being singletons. This clonotype came up many times. Its antigen is not known. The chain recombines TRBV27 with TRBJ2-1; 8 positions match TRBD2. The specimen was blood. This clonotype was sampled from a woman aged 45-60 years with Graves' hyperthyroidism. The DNA of the CDR3 is TGTGCCAGCAGCTCCAGCGGGAGCTCCTACAATGAGCAGTTCTTC. Amino acids: CASSSSGSSYNEQFF.